This T cell receptor beta chain was identified during a study of T cells expressing NK-cell markers. Study-level information: TCR beta repertoires came from sorted CD3+CD56+NKG2C+, CD3+CD56+NKG2C- and CD3+CD56-NKG2C+ T cells. Findings and limits, study-wide: In more than 5 donors, dominant CD3+CD56+NKG2C+ clones formed about 1.0-8% of CD8+ cells. A few of the donors also had these clonotypes leading their CD3+CD56-NKG2C+ fraction. It is unclear if expanded NKG2C-expressing clones target HCMV antigens.

TCRdb reprocessed the 5' RACE reads; each CDR3 protein has one entry and no DNA is given. The sample data list about 380,000 distinct CDR3 sequences. CDR1 and CDR2 from the germline V gene are SGHRS and YFSETQ. The CDR3 extends over 16 amino acids. Regarding this clonotype: What it binds is unknown.

This receptor was obtained from a man aged 18 to 69 in good health. J is TRBJ1-1 and V is TRBV5-1. The specimen was blood T cells: a sorted CD56 or NKG2C T cell subset, CD4+ or CD8+ T cells, or bulk PBMC T cells (not recorded which). The CDR3: CASSLETVQQNTEAFF.